This entry features one TCR beta chain sequence. This sample is part of a study of T cells after somatic rescue of genetic block. The table came from immunoSEQ multiplex PCR; TCRdb's copy has only in-frame clones and leaves some out. The repertoire holds some 10,000 clones, with less than 80% as singletons. The germline V and J ends were trimmed by 0 bases and 14 bases, with 10 bases remaining between them. The CDR3 loop spans 11 amino acids. The germline CDR1 and CDR2 sequences are MDHEN and SYDVKM. This sequence was found in a boy younger than 18. V and J are TRBV28 and TRBJ1-2; TRBD1 might be the D (6 bases). Material: peripheral blood mononuclear cells (PBMCs). The CDR3 nucleotides read TGTGCCAGCAGTTTATGGGACAGCAGAACCTTC. Protein sequence: CASSLWDSRTF.